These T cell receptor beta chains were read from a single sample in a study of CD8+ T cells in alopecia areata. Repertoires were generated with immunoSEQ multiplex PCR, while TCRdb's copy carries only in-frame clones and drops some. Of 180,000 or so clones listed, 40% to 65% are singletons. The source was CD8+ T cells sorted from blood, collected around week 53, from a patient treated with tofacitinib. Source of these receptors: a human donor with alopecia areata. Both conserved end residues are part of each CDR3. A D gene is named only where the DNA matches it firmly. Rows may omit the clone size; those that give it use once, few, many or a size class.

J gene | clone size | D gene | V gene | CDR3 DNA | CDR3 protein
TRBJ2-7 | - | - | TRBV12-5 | TGTGCTAGTGGTTTGGACTGGGCCGAGCAGTACTTC | CASGLDWAEQYF
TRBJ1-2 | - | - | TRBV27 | TGTGCCAGCAGTTTACTTGGCAGAAACTATGGCTACACCTTC | CASSLLGRNYGYTF
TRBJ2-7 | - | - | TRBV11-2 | TGTGCCAGCAGCTTACGGGGACGGACGTACGAGCAGTACTTC | CASSLRGRTYEQYF
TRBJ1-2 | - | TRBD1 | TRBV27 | TGTGCCAGCAGTCCTGACAGGGGTTATGGCTACACCTTC | CASSPDRGYGYTF
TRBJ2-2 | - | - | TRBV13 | TGTGCCAGCAGCTTTCCACAGACGAACACCGGGGAGCTGTTTTTT | CASSFPQTNTGELFF
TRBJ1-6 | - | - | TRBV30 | TGTGCCTGGAGTCATAATTCACCCCTCCACTTT | CAWSHNSPLHF
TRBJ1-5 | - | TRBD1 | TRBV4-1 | TGCGCCAGCAGCCACAGGGACAGCCCTAATCAGCCCCAGCATTTT | CASSHRDSPNQPQHF
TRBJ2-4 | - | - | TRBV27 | TGTGCCAGCAGTCCCGGGAAGGGGGGGCTGGCCAAAAACATTCAGTACTTC | CASSPGKGGLAKNIQYF
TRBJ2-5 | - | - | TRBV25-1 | TGTGCCAGCAGTGAATTAAGGGGGTACCAAGAGACCCAGTACTTC | CASSELRGYQETQYF
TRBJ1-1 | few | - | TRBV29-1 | TGCAGCGTCCTGATCCCCAGGGGCACTGAAGCTTTCTTT | CSVLIPRGTEAFF
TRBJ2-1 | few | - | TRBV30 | TGTGCCTGGAGGGACGGGGGAATGAACTTCGCCTACAATGAGCAGTTCTTC | CAWRDGGMNFAYNEQFF
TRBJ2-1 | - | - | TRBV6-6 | TGTGCCAGCAGCCCACAGGGTCTGTATGAGCAGTTCTTC | CASSPQGLYEQFF
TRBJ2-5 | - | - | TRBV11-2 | TGTGCCAGCAGCTTAGAGGGAGGAAGGGAGACCCAGTACTTC | CASSLEGGRETQYF
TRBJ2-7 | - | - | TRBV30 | TGTGCCTGGAGTGTAAACTACGAGCAGTACTTC | CAWSVNYEQYF
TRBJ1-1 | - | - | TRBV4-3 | TGCGCCAGCAGCCAACGCGTCTCCAGGGCGACTGAAGCTTTCTTT | CASSQRVSRATEAFF
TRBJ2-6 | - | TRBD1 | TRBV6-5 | TGTGCCAGCGGACAGGGGTCTGGGGCCAACGTCCTGACTTTC | CASGQGSGANVLTF
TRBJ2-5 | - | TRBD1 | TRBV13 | TGTGCCAGCAGCCAACCCGGACAGGGCGAGACCCAGTACTTC | CASSQPGQGETQYF
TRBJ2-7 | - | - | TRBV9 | TGTGCCAGCAGCGTAGTGGCAGGGAACGAGCAGTACTTC | CASSVVAGNEQYF
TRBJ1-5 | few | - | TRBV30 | TGTGCCTGGAACCCAGGGGGCAATCAGCCCCAGCATTTT | CAWNPGGNQPQHF
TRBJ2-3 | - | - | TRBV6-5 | TGTGCCAGCAGTTACCTGGTCGGGGTTCCAGATACGCAGTATTTT | CASSYLVGVPDTQYF